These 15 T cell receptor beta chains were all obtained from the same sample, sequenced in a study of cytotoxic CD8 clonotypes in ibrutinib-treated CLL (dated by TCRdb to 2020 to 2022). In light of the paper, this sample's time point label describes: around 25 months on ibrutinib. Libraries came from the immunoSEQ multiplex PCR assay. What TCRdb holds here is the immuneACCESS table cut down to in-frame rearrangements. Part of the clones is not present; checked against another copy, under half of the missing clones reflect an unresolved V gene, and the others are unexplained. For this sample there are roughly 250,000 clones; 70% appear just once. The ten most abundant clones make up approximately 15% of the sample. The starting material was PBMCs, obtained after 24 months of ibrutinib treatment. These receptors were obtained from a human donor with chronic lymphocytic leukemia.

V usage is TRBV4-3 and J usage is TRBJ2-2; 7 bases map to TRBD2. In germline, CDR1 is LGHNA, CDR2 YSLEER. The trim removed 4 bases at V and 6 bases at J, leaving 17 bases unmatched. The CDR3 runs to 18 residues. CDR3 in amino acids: CASSPTTWDYGPPGELFF. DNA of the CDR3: TGCGCCAGCAGCCCGACAACATGGGACTACGGCCCACCCGGGGAGCTGTTTTTT.

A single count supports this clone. The DNA of the CDR3 is TGTGCCAGCAGTCCAAGACAGTATACCTACGAGCAGTACTTC. Translation: CASSPRQYTYEQYF. The rearrangement links TRBV27 to TRBJ2-7; a weak D match, TRBD1 (5 bases). Germline CDR1 is MNHEY and CDR2 is SMNVEV (reference sequence). The V end lost 5 bases, the J end lost 2 bases, and 13 bases lay between the germline ends. This CDR3 region has 14 residues.

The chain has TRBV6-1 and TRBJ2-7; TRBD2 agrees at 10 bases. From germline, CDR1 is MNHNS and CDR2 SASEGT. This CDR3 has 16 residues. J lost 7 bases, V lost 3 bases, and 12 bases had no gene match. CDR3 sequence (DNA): TGTGCCAGCAGTGATTGGGCTAGCGGGAGAGTCTGGGAGCAGTACTTC. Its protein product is CASSDWASGRVWEQYF.

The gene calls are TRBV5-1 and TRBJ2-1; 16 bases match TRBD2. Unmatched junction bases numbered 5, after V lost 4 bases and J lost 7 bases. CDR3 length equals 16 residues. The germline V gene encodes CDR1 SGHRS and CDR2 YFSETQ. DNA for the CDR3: TGCGCCAGCAGCGGGACTAGCGGGAGGGCTATTAATGAGCAGTTCTTC. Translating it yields CASSGTSGRAINEQFF.

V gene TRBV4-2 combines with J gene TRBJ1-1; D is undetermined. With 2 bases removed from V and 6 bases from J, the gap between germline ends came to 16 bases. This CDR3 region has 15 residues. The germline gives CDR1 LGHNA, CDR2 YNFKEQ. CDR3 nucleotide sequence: TGTGCCAGCAGCCAAACGAGAGGTACGTGGGCTGAAGCTTTCTTT. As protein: CASSQTRGTWAEAFF.

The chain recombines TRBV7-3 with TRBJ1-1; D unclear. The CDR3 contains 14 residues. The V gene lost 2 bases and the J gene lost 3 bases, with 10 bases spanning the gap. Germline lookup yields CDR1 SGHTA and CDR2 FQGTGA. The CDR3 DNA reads TGTGCCAGCAGCTTAGCCGGCAGTTACACTGAAGCTTTCTTT. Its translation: CASSLAGSYTEAFF.

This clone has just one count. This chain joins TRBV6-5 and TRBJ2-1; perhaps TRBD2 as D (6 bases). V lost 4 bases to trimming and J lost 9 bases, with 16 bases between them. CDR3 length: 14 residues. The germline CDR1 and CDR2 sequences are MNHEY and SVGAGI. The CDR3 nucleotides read TGTGCCAGCAGTTCGGCGGGCGGGGTTAGTGAGCAGTTCTTC. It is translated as CASSSAGGVSEQFF.

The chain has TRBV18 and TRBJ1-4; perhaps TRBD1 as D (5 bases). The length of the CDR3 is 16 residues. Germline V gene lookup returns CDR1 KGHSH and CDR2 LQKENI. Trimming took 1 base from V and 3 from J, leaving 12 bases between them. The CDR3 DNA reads TGTGCCAGCTCACCACGGAGACAGTTAGCTAATGAAAAACTGTTTTTT. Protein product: CASSPRRQLANEKLFF.

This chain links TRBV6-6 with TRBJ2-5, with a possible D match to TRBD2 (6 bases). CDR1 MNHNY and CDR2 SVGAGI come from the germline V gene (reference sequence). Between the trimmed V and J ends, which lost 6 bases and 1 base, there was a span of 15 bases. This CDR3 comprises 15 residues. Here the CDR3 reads CASSTFTSSQETQYF. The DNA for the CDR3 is TGTGCCAGCAGCACTTTCACTAGCAGCCAAGAGACCCAGTACTTC.

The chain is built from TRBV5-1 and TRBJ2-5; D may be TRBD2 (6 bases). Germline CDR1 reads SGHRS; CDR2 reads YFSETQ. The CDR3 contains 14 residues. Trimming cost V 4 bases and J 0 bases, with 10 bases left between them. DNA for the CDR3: TGCGCCAGCAGCCGCGGGGCGTACCAAGAGACCCAGTACTTC. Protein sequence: CASSRGAYQETQYF.

The chain's CDR3 is CAWSSRQEAFF. CDR3 DNA sequence: TGTGCCTGGAGCTCTAGGCAGGAAGCTTTCTTT. The chain uses TRBV30 and TRBJ1-1; D gene ambiguous. V lost 3 bases to trimming and J lost 8 bases, with 10 bases between them. Per the germline V gene, CDR1 is GTSNPN and CDR2 is SVGIG (reference sequence). The CDR3 has 11 residues.

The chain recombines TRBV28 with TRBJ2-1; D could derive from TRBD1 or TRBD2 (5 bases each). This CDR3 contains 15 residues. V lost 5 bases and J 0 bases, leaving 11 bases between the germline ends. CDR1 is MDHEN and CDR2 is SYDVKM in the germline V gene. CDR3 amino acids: CASSASGSSYNEQFF. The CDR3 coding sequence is TGTGCCAGCAGTGCCTCAGGGAGCTCCTACAATGAGCAGTTCTTC.

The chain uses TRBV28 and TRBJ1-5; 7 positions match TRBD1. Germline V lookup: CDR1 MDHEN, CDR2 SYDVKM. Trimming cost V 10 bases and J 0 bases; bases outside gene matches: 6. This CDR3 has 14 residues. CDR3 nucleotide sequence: TGTGCCAACGGACAGGCTACTAGCAATCAGCCCCAGCATTTT. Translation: CANGQATSNQPQHF.

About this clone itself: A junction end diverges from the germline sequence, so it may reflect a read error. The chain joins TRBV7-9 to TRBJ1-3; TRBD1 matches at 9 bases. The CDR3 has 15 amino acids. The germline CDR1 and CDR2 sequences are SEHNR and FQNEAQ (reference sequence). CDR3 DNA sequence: TGTGCCAGCAGCTCATGGGACAGGGCTGGTAACACCATATATTTT. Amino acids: CASSSWDRAGNTIYF.

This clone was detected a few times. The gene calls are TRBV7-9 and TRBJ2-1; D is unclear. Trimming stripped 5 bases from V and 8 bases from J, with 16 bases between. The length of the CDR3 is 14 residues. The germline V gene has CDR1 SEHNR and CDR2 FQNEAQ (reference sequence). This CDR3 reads CASSPPIPAHEQFF. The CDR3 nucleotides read TGTGCCAGCAGCCCCCCTATCCCGGCCCATGAGCAGTTCTTC.